One and the same sample provided the 27 T cell receptor beta chains below, sequenced in a study of T cells in Graves' hyperthyroidism and ophthalmopathy. Amplification yielded TCR beta CDR3 regions, with RNA transcripts as the source. When the TCR CDR3 underwent first-round RT-PCR, the HTBI primer set was used. TCRdb processed the multiplex PCR reads anew with MiXCR; each CDR3 protein has one entry. The table lists 600,000 or so distinct CDR3 sequences, around 46% of them singletons. Sequenced sample: peripheral blood or thyroid tissue (not recorded which). These receptors originate from a woman aged 18-30 years with Graves' hyperthyroidism.

The chain couples TRBV2 to TRBJ1-5, with a weak D call TRBD1 (5 bases). The germline V and J ends were trimmed by 7 bases and 3 bases, with 13 bases remaining between them. The germline V gene has CDR1 SNHLY and CDR2 FYNNEI. This CDR3 has 14 amino acids. The CDR3 sequence: CASKGGGYNQPQHF. As DNA, the CDR3 is TGTGCCAGCAAGGGTGGGGGTTACAATCAGCCCCAGCATTTT.

V usage is TRBV5-1 and J usage is TRBJ2-7; TRBD2 matches 7 bases. The V gene end was trimmed by 0 bases and the J gene end by 2 bases; junction bases not matched to a gene: 2. This CDR3 region has 14 residues. Germline-derived CDR1 and CDR2 are SGHRS and YFSETQ. The CDR3 is CASSLERGAYEQYF. CDR3 bases: TGCGCCAGCAGCTTGGAACGGGGGGCCTACGAGCAGTACTTC.

V usage is TRBV24-1 and J usage is TRBJ2-5; D tentatively reads TRBD1 or TRBD2 (5 bases each). The CDR3 consists of 13 residues. V was trimmed by 7 bases and J by 4 bases, leaving 12 bases between them. The V gene's germline CDR1 is KGHDR and CDR2 SFDVKD. CDR3 coding DNA: TGTGCCACCAGCGTGGGGGTTGGAGAGACCCAGTACTTC. Its translation: CATSVGVGETQYF.

The gene calls are TRBV9 and TRBJ1-6; 8 bases match TRBD1. The CDR3 loop spans 14 amino acids. Trimming cost V 1 base and J 9 bases; bases outside gene matches: 3. CDR1 is SGDLS, CDR2 YYNGEE, per germline. CDR3 in amino acids: CASSVRQGASPLHF. The CDR3 nucleotides read TGTGCCAGCAGCGTAAGGCAGGGGGCTTCACCCCTCCACTTT.

The chain recombines TRBV19 with TRBJ1-1; D is ambiguous. CDR3 length: 15 amino acids. V was clipped by 1 base and J by 1 base, with 10 bases between them. Germline CDR1 is LNHDA and CDR2 is SQIVND (reference sequence). CDR3 sequence (DNA): TGTGCCAGTAGTATAGGTGTGCAGAGGAACACTGAAGCTTTCTTT. Amino acids: CASSIGVQRNTEAFF.

In this sample, this clonotype turned up a few times. The chain recombines TRBV20-1 with TRBJ1-5; a weak D match, TRBD1 (5 bases). V lost 3 bases and J lost 5, with 14 bases in between. CDR3 size: 14 residues. CDR1 and CDR2 from the germline V gene are DFQATT and SNEGSKA (reference sequence). In DNA form, the CDR3 reads TGCAGTGCTAGGGTCGACAGTACTCATCAGCCCCAGCATTTT. Amino acids: CSARVDSTHQPQHF.

The rearrangement joins TRBV7-8 to TRBJ1-2, with D unresolved. Trimming pared 1 base from V and 5 bases from J, leaving 17 bases between. The germline CDR1 and CDR2 sequences are SGHVS and FQNEAQ. The CDR3 totals 16 residues. The CDR3 sequence is CASSLGSARLIYGYTF. CDR3 in DNA: TGTGCCAGCAGCTTAGGGTCCGCAAGACTAATATATGGCTACACCTTC.

This clonotype came up a few times. The V and J genes are TRBV9 and TRBJ2-2; weak D call: TRBD2 (6 bases). CDR3 size: 16 residues. Trimming took off 0 bases at V and 4 bases at J, with 13 bases between the two ends. Germline values: CDR1 SGDLS, CDR2 YYNGEE. Here the CDR3 reads CASSVDLADFTGELFF. The CDR3 nucleotides are TGTGCCAGCAGCGTAGATTTAGCGGATTTCACCGGGGAGCTGTTTTTT.

This chain joins TRBV6-2 or TRBV6-3 and TRBJ1-1; possible D gene TRBD1, 5 bases. V gave up 2 bases and J gave up 5 bases, with 15 bases separating them. Germline V gene sequence: CDR1 MNHEY, CDR2 SVGEGT. CDR3 size: 15 residues. CDR3 in amino acids: CASSYRGGIGTEAFF. CDR3 nucleotide sequence: TGTGCCAGCAGTTACCGGGGGGGGATCGGGACTGAAGCTTTCTTT.

The chain employs TRBV7-2 and TRBJ2-7; D unresolved. In germline, CDR1 is SGHTA, CDR2 FQGNSA. V was clipped by 6 bases and J by 3 bases, with 18 bases between them. The CDR3 has 15 residues. Written as DNA, the CDR3 is TGTGCCAGCAGTCCTAGGCGGCTAGAGAACTACGAGCAGTACTTC. Encoded protein: CASSPRRLENYEQYF.

This clonotype was picked up many times. At one of its ends the junction is not consistent with the germline gene, which may arise from a read error. CDR3 loop: CASSGGQVLGQPQHF. As DNA, the CDR3 is TGTGCCAGCAGTGGCGGACAGGTCCTCGGACAGCCCCAGCATTTT. This chain connects TRBV10-3 to TRBJ1-5, with 7 bases that match TRBD1. CDR3 length equals 15 residues. Germline V CDR1 and CDR2: ENHRY, SYGVKD.

This rearrangement joins TRBV24-1 to TRBJ2-2; TRBD2 agrees at 9 bases. This CDR3 has 16 amino acids. V lost 9 bases and J lost 3; bases outside the gene matches: 10. The germline V gene has CDR1 KGHDR and CDR2 SFDVKD. Here the CDR3 reads CATGYNSGSHTGELFF. DNA for the CDR3: TGTGCCACCGGATATAATAGCGGGAGTCACACCGGGGAGCTGTTTTTT.

This clonotype was counted between two and nine times. A junction boundary mismatches the germline segment, possibly from a read error. The chain joins TRBV5-4 to TRBJ1-2; D gene unclear. Germline V lookup: CDR1 SGHNT, CDR2 YYREEE (reference sequence). CDR3 length: 15 amino acids. The CDR3 bases are TGCGCCAGCAGCCAAGATTCACGAGACATTCGTGGCTACACCTTC. Translation: CASSQDSRDIRGYTF.

This clonotype was found once. This may be a read error, as it is one base from a much larger clone. This sequence joins TRBV29-1 and TRBJ1-2, with 7 bases matching TRBD1. CDR3 length equals 13 residues. Germline V gene data show CDR1 as SQVTM and CDR2 as ANQGSEA. The CDR3 spells CGVDVQGSYGYTF. CDR3 nucleotide sequence: TGCGGCGTTGATGTACAGGGGAGCTATGGCTACACCTTC.

This clonotype was detected many times. J is TRBJ2-1 and V is TRBV24-1, with TRBD1 matching 7 bases. In germline, CDR1 is KGHDR, CDR2 SFDVKD. The CDR3 sequence is 14 residues long. Trimming took 4 bases from V and 6 from J; bases not matched to a gene: 5. For the CDR3, the DNA is TGTGCCACCAGTGACCAAGGGACAGCCAATGAGCAGTTCTTC. It yields the protein CATSDQGTANEQFF.

In this sample, this clonotype turned up a few times. At one end, the junction sequence differs from germline, possibly due to a read error. J is TRBJ2-7 and V is TRBV7-2, with no clear D. This CDR3 is 14 amino acids long. Germline CDR1 reads SGHTA; CDR2 reads FQGNSA. The CDR3: CASSQEPVSYEQYF. CDR3 nucleotides: TGCGCCAGCAGCCAAGAGCCAGTCTCCTACGAGCAGTACTTC.

This clonotype was recorded at least ten times. The chain has TRBV2 and TRBJ1-1; D is possibly TRBD1 (5 bases). With 1 base removed from V and 5 bases from J, the gap between germline ends came to 8 bases. The CDR3 has 13 amino acids. Per the germline V gene, CDR1 is SNHLY and CDR2 is FYNNEI. The chain's CDR3 is CASSEEGVTEAFF. The CDR3 coding sequence is TGTGCCAGCAGTGAAGAAGGGGTGACTGAAGCTTTCTTT.

This clonotype has ten or more counts. The chain links TRBV7-9 to TRBJ1-2, with D unclear. V shed 4 bases and J shed 4 bases, with 7 bases lying between them. The CDR3 runs to 12 residues. Germline values: CDR1 SEHNR, CDR2 FQNEAQ (reference sequence). The CDR3 region is CASSSGSYGYTF. Here the CDR3 DNA reads TGTGCCAGCAGCTCGGGATCCTATGGCTACACCTTC.

The V call is TRBV29-1, the J call TRBJ1-1; no reliable D call. Germline values: CDR1 SQVTM, CDR2 ANQGSEA. The CDR3 length is 12 residues. The CDR3: CSGTGLGTEAFF. The CDR3 DNA reads as TGCAGTGGAACGGGTCTCGGCACTGAAGCTTTCTTT.

A note on this clonotype: This CDR3 is missing its conserved last phenylalanine or tryptophan, likely due to a read error. The V call is TRBV29-1, the J call TRBJ1-1; 8 bases line up with TRBD1. Losses at the gene ends were 4 bases for V and 4 bases for J; bases not matched to a gene: 8. This CDR3 is 14 amino acids long. CDR1 is SQVTM, CDR2 ANQGSEA, per germline. CDR3 sequence: CSVGRGPLPTEAFL. The DNA for the CDR3 is TGCAGCGTTGGCAGGGGGCCTCTGCCCACTGAAGCTTTCCTT.

As to this clonotype: A much larger clonotype is one base distant, so this may be a read error. The chain uses TRBV10-3 and TRBJ1-2, with 7 bases identical to TRBD1. The CDR3 covers 13 residues. Per germline, CDR1 ENHRY and CDR2 SYGVKD. CDR3 DNA sequence: TGTGCCATTTCGGGACAGACTAACTGTGGCTACACCTTC. Translating gives CAISGQTNCGYTF.

V and J are TRBV7-2 and TRBJ2-5; the D gene is possibly TRBD2 (6 bases). The CDR3 loop spans 15 amino acids. Per the germline V gene, CDR1 is SGHTA and CDR2 is FQGNSA. V was pared by 2 bases and J by 5 bases, with 15 bases between. CDR3 sequence: CASSLYDSAGETQYF. The CDR3, as DNA: TGTGCCAGCAGCTTATATGACTCCGCGGGGGAGACCCAGTACTTC.

This chain uses TRBV20-1 with TRBJ2-5; 7 nucleotides align to TRBD2. Trimming cost V 6 bases and J 4 bases; bases outside gene matches: 5. In germline, CDR1 is DFQATT, CDR2 SNEGSKA (reference sequence). This CDR3 has 12 residues. The CDR3 spells CSAPTSRETQYF. CDR3 DNA: TGCAGTGCCCCGACTAGCAGAGAGACCCAGTACTTC.

The V gene is TRBV7-6, the J gene TRBJ2-7; D is unclear. Between the trimmed V and J ends, which lost 1 base and 3 bases, there was a span of 10 bases. The CDR3 totals 14 residues. Per germline, CDR1 SGHVS and CDR2 FNYEAQ. The DNA of the CDR3 is TGTGCCAGCAGCTTAGAGGGCCTTCTCTACGAGCAGTACTTC. Translation gives CASSLEGLLYEQYF.

About this clonotype: A much larger clone sits a single nucleotide away, making a read error possible. The chain recombines TRBV7-9 with TRBJ1-1; D is unresolved. The CDR3 totals 14 residues. CDR1 is SEHNR, CDR2 FQNEAQ, per germline (reference sequence). CDR3 residues: CASGLGWLNTEAFF. The DNA for the CDR3 is TGTGCCAGCGGCTTAGGTTGGTTGAACACTGAAGCTTTCTTT.

This clonotype was detected only a few times. The chain joins TRBV9 to TRBJ1-1; TRBD1 aligns across 8 bases. The CDR3 consists of 14 residues. The ends lost 3 bases at V and 3 bases at J; junction bases unmatched: 4. Germline lookup yields CDR1 SGDLS and CDR2 YYNGEE. The CDR3 sequence: CASSGGQGYTEAFF. CDR3 DNA sequence: TGTGCCAGCAGCGGAGGACAGGGCTACACTGAAGCTTTCTTT.

This chain joins TRBV7-2 and TRBJ2-7; no clear D gene. Germline V gene sequence: CDR1 SGHTA, CDR2 FQGNSA. Deletions cut 5 bases from V and 1 base from J, with 12 bases between. The CDR3 has 14 residues. CDR3: CASSPGGKSYEQYF. In DNA, the CDR3 is TGTGCCAGCAGCCCCGGCGGAAAATCCTACGAGCAGTACTTC.